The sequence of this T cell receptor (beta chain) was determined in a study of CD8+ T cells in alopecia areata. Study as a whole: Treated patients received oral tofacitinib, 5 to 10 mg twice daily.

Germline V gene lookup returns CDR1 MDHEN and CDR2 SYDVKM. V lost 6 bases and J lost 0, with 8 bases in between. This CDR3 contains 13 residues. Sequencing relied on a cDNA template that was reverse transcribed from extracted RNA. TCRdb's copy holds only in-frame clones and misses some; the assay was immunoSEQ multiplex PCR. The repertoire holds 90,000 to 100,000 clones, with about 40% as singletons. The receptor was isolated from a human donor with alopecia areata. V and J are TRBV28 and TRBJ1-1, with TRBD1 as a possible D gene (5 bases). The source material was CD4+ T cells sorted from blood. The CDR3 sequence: CASRGVLNTEAFF. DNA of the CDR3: TGTGCCAGCAGAGGGGTTCTGAACACTGAAGCTTTCTTT.